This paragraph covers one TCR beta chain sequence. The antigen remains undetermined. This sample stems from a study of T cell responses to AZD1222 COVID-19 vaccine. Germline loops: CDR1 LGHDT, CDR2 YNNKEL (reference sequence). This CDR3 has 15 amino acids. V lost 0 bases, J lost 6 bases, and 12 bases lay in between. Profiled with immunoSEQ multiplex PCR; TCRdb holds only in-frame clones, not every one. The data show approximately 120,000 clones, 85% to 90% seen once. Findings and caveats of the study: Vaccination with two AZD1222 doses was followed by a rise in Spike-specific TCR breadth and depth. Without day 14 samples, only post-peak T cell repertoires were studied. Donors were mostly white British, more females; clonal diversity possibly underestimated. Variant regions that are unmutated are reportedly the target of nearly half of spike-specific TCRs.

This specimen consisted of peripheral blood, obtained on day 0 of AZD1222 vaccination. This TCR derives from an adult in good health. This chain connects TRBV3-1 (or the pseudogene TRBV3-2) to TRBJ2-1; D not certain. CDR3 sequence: CASSQDWSGFNEQFF. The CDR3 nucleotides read TGTGCCAGCAGCCAAGATTGGTCTGGCTTCAATGAGCAGTTCTTC.